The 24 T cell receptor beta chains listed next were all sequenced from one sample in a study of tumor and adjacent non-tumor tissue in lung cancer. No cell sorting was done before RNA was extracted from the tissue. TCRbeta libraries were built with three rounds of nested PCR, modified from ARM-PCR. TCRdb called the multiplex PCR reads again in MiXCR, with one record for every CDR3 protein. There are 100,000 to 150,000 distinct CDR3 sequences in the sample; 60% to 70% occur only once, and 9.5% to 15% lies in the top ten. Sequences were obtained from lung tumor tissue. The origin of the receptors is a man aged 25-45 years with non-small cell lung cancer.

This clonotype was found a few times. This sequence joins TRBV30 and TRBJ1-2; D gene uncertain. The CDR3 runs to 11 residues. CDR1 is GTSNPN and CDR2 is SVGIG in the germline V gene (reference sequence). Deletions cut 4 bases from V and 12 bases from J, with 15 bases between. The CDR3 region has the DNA TGTGCCTGGATGGAGGGATGGCTACACACCTTC. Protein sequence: CAWMEGWLHTF.

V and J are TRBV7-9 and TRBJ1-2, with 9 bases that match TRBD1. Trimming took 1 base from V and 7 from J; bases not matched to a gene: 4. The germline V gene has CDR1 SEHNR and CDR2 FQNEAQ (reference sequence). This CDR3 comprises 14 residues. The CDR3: CASSLDTGGFGYTF. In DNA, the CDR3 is TGTGCCAGCAGCTTAGATACAGGGGGCTTTGGCTACACCTTC.

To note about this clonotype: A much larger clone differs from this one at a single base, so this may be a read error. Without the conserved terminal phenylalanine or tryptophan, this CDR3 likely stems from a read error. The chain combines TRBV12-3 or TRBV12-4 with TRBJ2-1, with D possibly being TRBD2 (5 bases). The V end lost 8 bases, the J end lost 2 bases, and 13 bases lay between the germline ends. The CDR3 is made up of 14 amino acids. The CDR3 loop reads CASSYGVTYNEQFL. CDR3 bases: TGTGCCAGCTCCTACGGGGTCACCTACAATGAGCAGTTCCTC.

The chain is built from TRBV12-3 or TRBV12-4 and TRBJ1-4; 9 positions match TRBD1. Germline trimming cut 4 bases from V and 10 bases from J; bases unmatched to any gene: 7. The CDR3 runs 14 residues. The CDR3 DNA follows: TGTGCCAGCAGTTATACGACAGGGGGTGGAAAACTGTTTTTT. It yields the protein CASSYTTGGGKLFF.

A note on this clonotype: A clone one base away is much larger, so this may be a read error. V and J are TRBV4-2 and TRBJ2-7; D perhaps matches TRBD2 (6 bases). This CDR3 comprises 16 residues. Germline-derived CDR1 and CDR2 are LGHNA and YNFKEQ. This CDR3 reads CASGHPGTPGVHEQYF. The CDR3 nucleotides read TGTGCCAGCGGCCACCCAGGGACTCCGGGGGTCCACGAGCAGTACTTC.

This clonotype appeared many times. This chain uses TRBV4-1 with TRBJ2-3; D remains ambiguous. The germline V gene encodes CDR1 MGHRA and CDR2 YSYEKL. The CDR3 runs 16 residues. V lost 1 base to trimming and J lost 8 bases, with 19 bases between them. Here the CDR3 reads CASSQVGAPWGVTQYF. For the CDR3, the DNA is TGCGCCAGCAGCCAAGTGGGCGCCCCGTGGGGTGTTACGCAGTATTTT.

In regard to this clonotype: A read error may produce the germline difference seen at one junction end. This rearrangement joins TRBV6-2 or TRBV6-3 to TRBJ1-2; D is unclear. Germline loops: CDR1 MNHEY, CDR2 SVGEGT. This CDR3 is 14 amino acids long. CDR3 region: CASSNGKGKRGYTF. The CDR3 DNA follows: TGTGCGAGCAGTAACGGGAAGGGCAAGCGGGGCTACACCTTC.

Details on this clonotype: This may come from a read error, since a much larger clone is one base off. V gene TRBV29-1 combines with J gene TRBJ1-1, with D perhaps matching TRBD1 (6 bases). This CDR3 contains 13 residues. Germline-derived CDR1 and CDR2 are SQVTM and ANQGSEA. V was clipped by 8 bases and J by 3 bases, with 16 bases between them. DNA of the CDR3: TGCAGCACCATACCACAGGGAGACACTGAAGCTTTCTTT. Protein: CSTIPQGDTEAFF.

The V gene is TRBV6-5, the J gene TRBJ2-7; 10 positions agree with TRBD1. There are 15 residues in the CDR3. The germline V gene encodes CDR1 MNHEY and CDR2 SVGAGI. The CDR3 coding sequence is TGTGTCATCAGTTTGGGACAGGGGAGCTCCTACGAGCAGTACTTC. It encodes CVISLGQGSSYEQYF.

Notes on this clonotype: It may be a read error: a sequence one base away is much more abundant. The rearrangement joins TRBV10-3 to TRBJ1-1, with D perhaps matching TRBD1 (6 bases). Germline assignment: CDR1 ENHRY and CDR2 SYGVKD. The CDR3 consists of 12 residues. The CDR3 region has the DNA TGTGCCATCGCAGGGTGGGACACTGAAGCTCTCTTT. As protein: CAIAGWDTEALF.

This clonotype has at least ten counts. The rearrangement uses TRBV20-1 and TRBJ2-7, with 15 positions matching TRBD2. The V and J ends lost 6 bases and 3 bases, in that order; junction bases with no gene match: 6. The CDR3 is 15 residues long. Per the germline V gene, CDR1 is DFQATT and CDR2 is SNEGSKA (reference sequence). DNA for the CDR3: TGCAGTGCAGACGGGACTAGCGGGAGGAGCTACGAGCAGTACTTC. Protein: CSADGTSGRSYEQYF.

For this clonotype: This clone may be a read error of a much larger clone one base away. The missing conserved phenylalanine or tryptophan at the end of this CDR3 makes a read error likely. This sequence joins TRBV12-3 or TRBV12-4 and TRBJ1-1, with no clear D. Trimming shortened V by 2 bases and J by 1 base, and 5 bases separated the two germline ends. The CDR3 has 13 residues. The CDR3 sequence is CASSLRQNTEAFL. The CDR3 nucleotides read TGTGCCAGCAGTTTAAGACAGAACACTGAAGCTTTCTTA.

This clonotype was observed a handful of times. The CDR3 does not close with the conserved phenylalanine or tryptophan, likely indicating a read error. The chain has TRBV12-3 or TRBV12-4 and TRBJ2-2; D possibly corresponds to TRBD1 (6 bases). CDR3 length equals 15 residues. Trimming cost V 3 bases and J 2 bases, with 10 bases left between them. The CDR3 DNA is TGTGCCAGCAGTTTGTGGGACACCAACACCGGGGAGCTGTTTTCT. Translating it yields CASSLWDTNTGELFS.

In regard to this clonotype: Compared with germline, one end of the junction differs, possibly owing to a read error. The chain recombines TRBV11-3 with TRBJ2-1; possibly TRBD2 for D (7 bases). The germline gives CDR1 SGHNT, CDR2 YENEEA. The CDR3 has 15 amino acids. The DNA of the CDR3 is TGTGCCAACAGCTGGAGAGGGGGAGGGGATAATGAGCAGTTCTTC. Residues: CANSWRGGGDNEQFF.

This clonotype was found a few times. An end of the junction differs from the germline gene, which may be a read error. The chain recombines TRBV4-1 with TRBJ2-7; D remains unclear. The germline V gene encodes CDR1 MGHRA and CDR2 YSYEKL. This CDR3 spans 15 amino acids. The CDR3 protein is CANSRTSDPSYEQYF. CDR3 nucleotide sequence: TGCGCCAACAGCCGGACCTCGGACCCGTCCTACGAGCAGTACTTC.

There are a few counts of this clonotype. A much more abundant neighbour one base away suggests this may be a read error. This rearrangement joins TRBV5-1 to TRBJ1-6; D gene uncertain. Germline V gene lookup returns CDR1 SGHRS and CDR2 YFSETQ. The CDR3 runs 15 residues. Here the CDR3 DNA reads TGCGCCAGCAGCTTCGGACTAACGGACGGTTCACCCCTCTACTTT. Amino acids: CASSFGLTDGSPLYF.

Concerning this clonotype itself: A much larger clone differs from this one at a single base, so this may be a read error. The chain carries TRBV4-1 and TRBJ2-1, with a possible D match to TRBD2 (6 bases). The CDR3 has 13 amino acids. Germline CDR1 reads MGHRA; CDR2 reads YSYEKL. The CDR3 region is CASSLAGNNEKFF. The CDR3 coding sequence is TGCGCCAGCAGTTTGGCGGGAAACAATGAGAAGTTCTTC.

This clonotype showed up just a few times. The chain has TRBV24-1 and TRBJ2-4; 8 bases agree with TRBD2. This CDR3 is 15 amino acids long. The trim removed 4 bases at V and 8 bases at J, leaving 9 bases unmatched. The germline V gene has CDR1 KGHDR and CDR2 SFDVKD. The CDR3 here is CATSDAGTRGDIQYF. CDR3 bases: TGTGCCACCAGTGACGCCGGGACTAGGGGGGACATTCAGTACTTC.

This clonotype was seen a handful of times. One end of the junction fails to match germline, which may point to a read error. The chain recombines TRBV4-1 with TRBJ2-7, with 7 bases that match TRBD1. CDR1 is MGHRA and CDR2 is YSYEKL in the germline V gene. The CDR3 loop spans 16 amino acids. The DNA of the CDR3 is TGCGCCAGCAGCCAAGACGAGACGGGACAGACATACGAGGAGTACTTC. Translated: CASSQDETGQTYEEYF.

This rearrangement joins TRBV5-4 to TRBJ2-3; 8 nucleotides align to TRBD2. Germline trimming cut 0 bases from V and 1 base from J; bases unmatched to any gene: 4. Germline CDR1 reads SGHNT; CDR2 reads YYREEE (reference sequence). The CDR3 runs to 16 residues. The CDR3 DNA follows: TGTGCCAGCAGCTTGGGGGCCGGGAGGGGCACAGATACGCAGTATTTT. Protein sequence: CASSLGAGRGTDTQYF.

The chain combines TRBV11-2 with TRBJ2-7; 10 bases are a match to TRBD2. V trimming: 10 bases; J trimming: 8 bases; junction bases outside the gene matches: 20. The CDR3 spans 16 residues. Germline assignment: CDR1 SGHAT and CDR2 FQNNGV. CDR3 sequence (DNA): TGTGCCAACAGGATAGGGTCAGCGGGAGGGACCGTGAAGCAGTACTTC. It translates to CANRIGSAGGTVKQYF. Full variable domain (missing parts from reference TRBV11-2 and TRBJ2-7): EAGVAQSPRYKIIEKRQSVAFWCNPISGHATLYWYQQILGQGPKLLIQFQNNGVVDDSQLPKDRFSAERLKGVDSTLKIQPAKLEDSAVYLCANRIGSAGGTVKQYFGPGTRLTVT.

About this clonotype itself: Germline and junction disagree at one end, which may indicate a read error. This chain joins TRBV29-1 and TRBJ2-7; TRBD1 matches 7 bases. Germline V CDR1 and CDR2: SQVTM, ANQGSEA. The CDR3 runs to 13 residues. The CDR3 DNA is TGCAGCGTCCTGGACAGGAGCTCCTACGAACAGTACTTC. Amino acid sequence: CSVLDRSSYEQYF.

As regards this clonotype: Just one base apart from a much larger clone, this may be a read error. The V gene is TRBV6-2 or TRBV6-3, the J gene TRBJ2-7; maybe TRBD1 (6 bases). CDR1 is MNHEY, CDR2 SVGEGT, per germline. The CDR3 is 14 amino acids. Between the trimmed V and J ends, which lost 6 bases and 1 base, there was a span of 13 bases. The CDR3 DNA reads TGTGCCAGCAGGGACATGGGGGCTTCCTACGAGCAGTACTTC. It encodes CASRDMGASYEQYF.

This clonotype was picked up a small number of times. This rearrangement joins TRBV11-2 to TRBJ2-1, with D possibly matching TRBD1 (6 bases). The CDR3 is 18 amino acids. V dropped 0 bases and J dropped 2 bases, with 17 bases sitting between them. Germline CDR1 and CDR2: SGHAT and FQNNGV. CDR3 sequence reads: CASSLDGRQAMTYNEQFF. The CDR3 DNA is TGTGCCAGCAGCTTAGATGGGAGACAGGCCATGACCTACAATGAGCAGTTCTTC. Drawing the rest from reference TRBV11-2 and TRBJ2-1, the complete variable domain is EAGVAQSPRYKIIEKRQSVAFWCNPISGHATLYWYQQILGQGPKLLIQFQNNGVVDDSQLPKDRFSAERLKGVDSTLKIQPAKLEDSAVYLCASSLDGRQAMTYNEQFFGPGTRLTVL.